These 31 T cell receptor beta chains originate from one sample sequenced in a study of blood T cell repertoires in COVID-19. Measured with immunoSEQ multiplex PCR; TCRdb has only the in-frame clones, and not every one. The sample yields over 85,000 clones, 91% seen once. Sequences were obtained from peripheral blood. These receptors were obtained from a human donor with active COVID-19. The donor label of this sample is uncertain.

The chain has TRBV30 and TRBJ1-2; 9 nucleotides line up with TRBD1. Germline V gene lookup returns CDR1 GTSNPN and CDR2 SVGIG (reference sequence). CDR3 length: 14 residues. After removal of 3 bases from V and 4 bases from J, the junction contained 6 bases not matched to a gene. In DNA, the CDR3 is TGTGCCTGGAGAAGTACAGGGGGCGCCTATGGCTACACCTTC. This translates into CAWRSTGGAYGYTF.

V and J are TRBV14 and TRBJ1-1; 9 positions agree with TRBD1. Germline V gene sequence: CDR1 SGHDN, CDR2 FVKESK. The CDR3 is 15 amino acids. Trimming took 4 bases from V and 0 from J; bases not matched to a gene: 3. CDR3 nucleotide sequence: TGTGCCAGCAGCCCACAGGGGGCTCTGAACACTGAAGCTTTCTTT. Translating gives CASSPQGALNTEAFF.

The chain links TRBV27 to TRBJ1-2, with 12 bases matching TRBD1. The CDR3 runs 15 residues. V lost 3 bases to trimming and J lost 7 bases; unmatched junction nucleotides: 6. Germline-derived CDR1 and CDR2 are MNHEY and SMNVEV (reference sequence). The DNA for the CDR3 is TGTGCCAGCAGTTTCTCCGGGACAGGGGGCGTTGGCTACACCTTC. Encoded protein: CASSFSGTGGVGYTF.

This clone was counted once. The rearrangement links TRBV10-3 to TRBJ2-7, with TRBD2 as a possible D gene (7 bases). The CDR3 runs to 14 residues. V lost 3 bases to trimming and J lost 2 bases, with 11 bases between them. Germline-derived CDR1 and CDR2 are ENHRY and SYGVKD. The CDR3 is CAISEGGDAYEQYF. CDR3 nucleotide sequence: TGTGCCATCAGTGAAGGGGGGGACGCCTACGAGCAGTACTTC.

J is TRBJ1-2 and V is TRBV11-2; D is unclear. CDR1 and CDR2 from the germline V gene are SGHAT and FQNNGV. V was pared by 5 bases and J by 7 bases, with 14 bases between. This CDR3 region has 13 residues. The CDR3 DNA reads TGTGCCAGCAGCAGCCGGGATCTGAGTGGCTACACCTTC. It yields the protein CASSSRDLSGYTF.

The J gene is TRBJ1-1, the V gene TRBV6-1; a possible D gene is TRBD1 (6 bases). From germline, CDR1 is MNHNS and CDR2 SASEGT. The CDR3 contains 13 residues. Trimming left V 3 bases short and J 6 bases short, with 11 bases between. In nucleotides, the CDR3 is TGTGCCAGCAGTGAGTCACAGGGTGCTGAAGCTTTCTTT. Encoded protein: CASSESQGAEAFF.

The V gene is TRBV7-2, the J gene TRBJ2-2, with no clear D. Germline loops: CDR1 SGHTA, CDR2 FQGNSA. This CDR3 spans 14 amino acids. V was shortened by 1 base and J by 2 bases, with 5 bases between the two germline ends. CDR3 bases: TGTGCCAGCAGCTTAGTTATAAACACCGGGGAGCTGTTTTTT. Translated, it gives CASSLVINTGELFF.

This chain joins TRBV6-1 and TRBJ2-4; D is ambiguous. The CDR3 has 15 residues. CDR1 is MNHNS and CDR2 is SASEGT in the germline V gene. The V end lost 2 bases, the J end lost 0 bases, and 8 bases lay between the germline ends. The CDR3: CASSERSLAKNIQYF. CDR3 nucleotide sequence: TGTGCCAGCAGTGAAAGGAGTTTAGCCAAAAACATTCAGTACTTC.

This clone was counted a single time. The chain employs TRBV7-3 and TRBJ2-5, with 8 bases lining up with TRBD2. CDR1 is SGHTA, CDR2 FQGTGA, per germline. The CDR3 has 16 amino acids. The V and J ends lost 4 bases and 5 bases, in that order; junction bases with no gene match: 12. CDR3 in amino acids: CASSSISGGPRETQYF. DNA for the CDR3: TGTGCCAGCAGCTCTATCAGCGGGGGCCCACGGGAGACCCAGTACTTC.

A remark on this clone: Within the sample, other DNA sequences also encode this same CDR3. The chain employs TRBV28 and TRBJ1-2; D is ambiguous. V gave up 5 bases and J gave up 6 bases, with 7 bases separating them. Germline loops: CDR1 MDHEN, CDR2 SYDVKM. The CDR3 consists of 11 residues. The DNA for the CDR3 is TGTGCCAGCAGTGACTCAAATGGCTACACCTTC. Amino acid sequence: CASSDSNGYTF.

This rearrangement joins TRBV6-6 to TRBJ2-7; no definite D call. The CDR3 runs to 11 residues. Between the trimmed V and J ends, which lost 5 bases and 3 bases, there was a span of 5 bases. Germline CDR1 reads MNHNY; CDR2 reads SVGAGI (reference sequence). CDR3 bases: TGTGCCAGCAGTCAACACTACGAGCAGTACTTC. This sequence encodes CASSQHYEQYF.

Here the CDR3 DNA reads TGTGCCAGCAGCTTAGCTTTCGGACTAAATGAGCAGTTCTTC. Translation: CASSLAFGLNEQFF. The V and J genes are TRBV7-9 and TRBJ2-1; possibly TRBD2 for D (6 bases). The CDR3 totals 14 residues. Germline CDR1 is SEHNR and CDR2 is FQNEAQ (reference sequence). Trimming stripped 0 bases from V and 7 bases from J, with 10 bases between.

The chain recombines TRBV27 with TRBJ2-3, with 8 bases matching TRBD2. Trimming cost V 2 bases and J 5 bases; bases outside gene matches: 9. The CDR3 is made up of 16 amino acids. Germline CDR1 and CDR2: MNHEY and SMNVEV (reference sequence). CDR3 bases: TGTGCCAGCAGTTTAGTATCGGGAGGGGCCCGAGATACGCAGTATTTT. The encoded protein is CASSLVSGGARDTQYF.

J is TRBJ1-2 and V is TRBV12-3 or TRBV12-4; a weak D match, TRBD1 (6 bases). V shed 4 bases and J shed 6 bases, with 9 bases lying between them. The CDR3 contains 12 residues. The CDR3 sequence is CASSSSGDGYTF. CDR3 nucleotide sequence: TGTGCCAGCAGTTCATCAGGGGATGGCTACACCTTC.

The J gene is TRBJ1-1, the V gene TRBV10-3, with 8 bases matching TRBD1. There are 17 residues in the CDR3. V dropped 6 bases and J dropped 0; count of bases not matched to a gene: 12. Germline V CDR1 and CDR2: ENHRY, SYGVKD. The CDR3 coding sequence is TGTGCCATCAGGCAAGGACAGGGTACGACTTTGAACACTGAAGCTTTCTTT. This sequence encodes CAIRQGQGTTLNTEAFF.

This clone came up a few times. The chain couples TRBV7-9 to TRBJ2-7, with 7 bases fitting TRBD1. After removal of 4 bases from V and 5 bases from J, the junction contained 8 bases not matched to a gene. There are 14 residues in the CDR3. The germline gives CDR1 SEHNR, CDR2 FQNEAQ (reference sequence). CDR3 bases: TGTGCCAGCAGCTACCGGGACAGCAACAACGAGCAGTACTTC. This translates into CASSYRDSNNEQYF.

With regard to this clone: One end of the junction varies from germline; a read error may be responsible. V is TRBV7-8 and J is TRBJ1-2; 9 bases match TRBD1. The CDR3 has 15 amino acids. Germline CDR1 SGHVS, CDR2 FQNEAQ. The CDR3 DNA reads TGTGCCAGCAGCCAGGGTTTGGGACAGGGCCTTCTTTTACTATTC. This translates into CASSQGLGQGLLLLF.

The rearrangement links TRBV7-3 to TRBJ1-1, with 10 bases matching TRBD1. The germline CDR1 and CDR2 sequences are SGHTA and FQGTGA. The CDR3 totals 15 residues. Trimming at V came to 5 bases and at J to 4 bases, leaving 7 bases not matched to a gene. CDR3 DNA sequence: TGTGCCAGCAGCACCCGACAGGGGGCTAGCACTGAAGCTTTCTTT. The encoded protein is CASSTRQGASTEAFF.

V and J are TRBV5-1 and TRBJ2-5; D is perhaps TRBD2 (5 bases). The V and J ends lost 1 base and 4 bases respectively, with 17 bases between them. This CDR3 is 16 amino acids long. Per germline, CDR1 SGHRS and CDR2 YFSETQ. The CDR3 here is CASSLRGETSRETQYF. The DNA of the CDR3 is TGCGCCAGCAGCTTGCGGGGAGAAACCTCCCGAGAGACCCAGTACTTC.

This sequence joins TRBV20-1 and TRBJ2-5, with D perhaps matching TRBD2 (6 bases). Germline V lookup: CDR1 DFQATT, CDR2 SNEGSKA (reference sequence). The CDR3 totals 14 residues. Trimming removed 3 bases at V and 3 bases at J, with 14 bases between. The CDR3 spells CSASGGNGEETQYF. The DNA of the CDR3 is TGCAGTGCTAGTGGCGGGAATGGGGAAGAGACCCAGTACTTC.

CDR3 DNA sequence: TGTGCCAGCAGTCCCGACCACAGGGAAGCCGGGGAGCTGTTTTTT. It codes for CASSPDHREAGELFF. The chain uses TRBV6-2 or TRBV6-3 and TRBJ2-2, with D perhaps TRBD1 (6 bases). Germline loops: CDR1 MNHEY, CDR2 SVGEGT. The CDR3 runs 15 residues. Trimming stripped 5 bases from V and 6 bases from J, with 16 bases between.

The V call is TRBV2, the J call TRBJ2-5, with 9 bases matching TRBD2. Germline lookup yields CDR1 SNHLY and CDR2 FYNNEI. The CDR3 totals 19 residues. V lost 2 bases, J lost 3 bases, and 16 bases stayed unmatched. The CDR3 region is CASSESFVIGTSIKETQYF. For the CDR3, the DNA is TGTGCCAGCAGTGAAAGTTTTGTCATCGGGACTAGCATAAAAGAGACCCAGTACTTC.

This chain uses TRBV2 with TRBJ1-5; 7 bases map to TRBD1. The V gene end was trimmed by 4 bases and the J gene end by 1 base; junction bases not matched to a gene: 4. Per the germline V gene, CDR1 is SNHLY and CDR2 is FYNNEI. The CDR3 is made up of 15 amino acids. In nucleotides, the CDR3 is TGTGCCAGCAGTGGAGACAGGGTAAGCAATCAGCCCCAGCATTTT. Encoded protein: CASSGDRVSNQPQHF. The whole variable domain, remainder taken from reference TRBV2 and TRBJ1-5, is EPEVTQTPSHQVTQMGQEVILRCVPISNHLYFYWYRQILGQKVEFLVSFYNNEISEKSEIFDDQFSVERPDGSNFTLKIRSTKLEDSAMYFCASSGDRVSNQPQHFGDGTRLSIL.

The genes are TRBV16 and TRBJ1-1; 9 bases are a match to TRBD1. This CDR3 has 14 residues. Trimming removed 2 bases from V and 7 bases from J; junction bases left unmatched: 5. The V gene's germline CDR1 is KGHSY and CDR2 FQNENV. CDR3 amino acids: CASSQGQGYVEAFF. CDR3 in DNA: TGTGCCAGCAGCCAAGGACAGGGGTATGTTGAAGCTTTCTTT.

The chain has TRBV2 and TRBJ2-7; a weak D match, TRBD2 (5 bases). The V end was cut by 2 bases, the J end by 6 bases, with 14 bases between. Germline V gene sequence: CDR1 SNHLY, CDR2 FYNNEI. This CDR3 spans 14 amino acids. For the CDR3, the DNA is TGTGCCAGCAGTGAACTGGAGGCGACGGGCGAGCAGTACTTC. The encoded protein is CASSELEATGEQYF.

J is TRBJ2-7 and V is TRBV5-1, with TRBD1 identical over 8 bases. Trimming took 1 base from V and 0 from J; bases not matched to a gene: 6. The CDR3 has 16 amino acids. CDR1 is SGHRS, CDR2 YFSETQ, per germline. This CDR3 reads CASSLRQGATSYEQYF. The CDR3 DNA reads as TGCGCCAGCAGCTTGAGGCAGGGGGCTACCTCCTACGAGCAGTACTTC.

This clone was seen a single time. This chain uses TRBV5-4 with TRBJ2-1; no clear D gene. Trimming left V 2 bases short and J 0 bases short, with 9 bases between. This CDR3 contains 15 residues. Germline V gene lookup returns CDR1 SGHNT and CDR2 YYREEE (reference sequence). This chain's CDR3 is CASSFGRSSYNEQFF. The CDR3 DNA reads as TGTGCCAGCAGCTTCGGTCGGAGCTCCTACAATGAGCAGTTCTTC.

The gene calls are TRBV14 and TRBJ1-2, with D perhaps TRBD1 (6 bases). Germline CDR1 is SGHDN and CDR2 is FVKESK. CDR3 size: 14 residues. Between the trimmed V and J ends, which lost 1 base and 8 bases, there was a span of 14 bases. CDR3 sequence: CASSQAGVLQGYTF. CDR3 bases: TGTGCCAGCAGCCAAGCAGGGGTATTGCAAGGCTACACCTTC.

The rearrangement joins TRBV6-6 to TRBJ1-2, with 9 positions matching TRBD1. The CDR3 spans 16 residues. Trimming at V came to 2 bases and at J to 3 bases, leaving 7 bases not matched to a gene. The germline V gene encodes CDR1 MNHNY and CDR2 SVGAGI (reference sequence). The CDR3 region is CASSYSPGQGYYGYTF. Written as DNA, the CDR3 is TGTGCCAGCAGTTACAGTCCGGGACAGGGATACTATGGCTACACCTTC.

The rearrangement uses TRBV4-2 and TRBJ1-3; D is ambiguous. V was trimmed by 1 base and J by 0 bases, leaving 13 bases between them. The germline gives CDR1 LGHNA, CDR2 YNFKEQ. This CDR3 region has 17 residues. CDR3 in amino acids: CASSQGPGPFSGNTIYF. In nucleotides, the CDR3 is TGTGCCAGCAGCCAAGGGCCAGGTCCCTTCTCTGGAAACACCATATATTTT.

The chain carries TRBV4-1 and TRBJ2-7; TRBD2 matches 13 bases. This CDR3 region has 18 residues. The J segment lost 0 bases and the V segment lost 2 bases, leaving 7 bases of the junction unmatched. Germline CDR1 is MGHRA and CDR2 is YSYEKL. The chain's CDR3 is CASSQYFGLAGDSYEQYF. CDR3 bases: TGCGCCAGCAGCCAATACTTCGGACTAGCGGGGGACTCCTACGAGCAGTACTTC.